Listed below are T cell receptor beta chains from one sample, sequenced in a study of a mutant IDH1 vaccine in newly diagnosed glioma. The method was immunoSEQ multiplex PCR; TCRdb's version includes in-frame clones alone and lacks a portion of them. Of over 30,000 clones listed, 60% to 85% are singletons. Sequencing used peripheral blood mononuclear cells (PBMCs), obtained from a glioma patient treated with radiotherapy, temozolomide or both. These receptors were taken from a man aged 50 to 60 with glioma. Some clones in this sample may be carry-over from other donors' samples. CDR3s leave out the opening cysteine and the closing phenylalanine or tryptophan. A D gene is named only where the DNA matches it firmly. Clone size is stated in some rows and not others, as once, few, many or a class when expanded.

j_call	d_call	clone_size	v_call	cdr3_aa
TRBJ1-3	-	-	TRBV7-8	ASTTKGFSGNTIY
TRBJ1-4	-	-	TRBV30	AWTWGGGEKLF
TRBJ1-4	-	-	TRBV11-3	ASSAAGTIGEKLF
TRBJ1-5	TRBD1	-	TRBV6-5	ASSRDSVSNQPQH
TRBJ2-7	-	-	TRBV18	ASSPPEEYEQY
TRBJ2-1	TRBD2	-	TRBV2	ASSDPGGWVEQF
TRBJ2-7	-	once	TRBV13	ASSLGRYSYEQY
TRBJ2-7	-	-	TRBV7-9	ASSLEGFSPSYEQY
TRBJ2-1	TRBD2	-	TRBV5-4	ASSRGTSGSSYNEQF
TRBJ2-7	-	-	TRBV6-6	ASSYDEKSGQY
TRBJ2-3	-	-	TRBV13	ASSLEDTDTQY
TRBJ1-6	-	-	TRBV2	ASEPQGNSPLH
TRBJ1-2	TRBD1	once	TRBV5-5	ASSYRQGGYT
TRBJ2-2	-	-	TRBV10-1	ASSLPGVGTGELF
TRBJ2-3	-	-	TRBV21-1	ASRPVPDTQY
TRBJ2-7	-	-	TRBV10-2	ASRDGGQTYEQY
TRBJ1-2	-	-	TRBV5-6	ASSIGTLYGYT
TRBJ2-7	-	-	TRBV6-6	ASSAGAGRNEQY
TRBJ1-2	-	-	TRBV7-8	ASSLAGTPD
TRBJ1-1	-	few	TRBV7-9	ASSSGGTEAF
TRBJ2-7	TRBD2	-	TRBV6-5	ASTRLAGEGEQY
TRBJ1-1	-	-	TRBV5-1	ASSLAAAMNTEAF
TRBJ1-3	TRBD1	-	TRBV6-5	ASSKQGAGGNTIY
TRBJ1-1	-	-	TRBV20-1	SASWNTEAF
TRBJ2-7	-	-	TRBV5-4	ASSLGRIKSYEQY
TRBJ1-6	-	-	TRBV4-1	ASSQNRDKTPLH
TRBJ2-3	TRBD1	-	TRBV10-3	AISEARGNTDTQY
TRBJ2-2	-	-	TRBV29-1	SVEDRGQGVRNGELF
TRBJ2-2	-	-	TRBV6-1	ASSETSHTGELF
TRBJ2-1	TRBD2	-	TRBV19	ASSKRTSGRYNEQF
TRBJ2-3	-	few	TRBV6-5	ASSYSTGSTDTQY
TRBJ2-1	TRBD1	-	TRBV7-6	ASSATGTIYNEQF
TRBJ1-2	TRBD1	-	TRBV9	ASSSTGENYGYT
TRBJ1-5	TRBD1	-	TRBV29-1	SVMTGGFDQPQH
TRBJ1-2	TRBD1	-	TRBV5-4	ASSEGQPYGYT
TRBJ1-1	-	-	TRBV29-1	SGRGAEAF
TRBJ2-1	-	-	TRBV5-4	ASSAAGTQYNEQF
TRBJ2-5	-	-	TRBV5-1	ASSLVRGETQY
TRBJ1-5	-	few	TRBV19	ASSVRAGLGQPQH
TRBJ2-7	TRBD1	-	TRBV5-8	ASTPSPDRAYEQY
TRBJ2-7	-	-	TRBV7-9	ASSGGGLTYEQY
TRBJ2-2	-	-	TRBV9	ASTHLSNTGELF
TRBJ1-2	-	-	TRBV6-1	ASTDPGQGLYGYT
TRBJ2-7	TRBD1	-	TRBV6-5	ASSYSTGASYEQY